Here is one T cell receptor beta chain with its context. Its cognate antigen is unknown. The data are from a study of siplizumab effects on memory and regulatory T cells. Notes on the study in general: Neither a naive nor a memory phenotype was assignable to roughly 75-97% of proliferating CD4+ or CD8+ clones.

Germline lookup yields CDR1 SGDLS and CDR2 YYNGEE. V was shortened by 0 bases and J by 9 bases, with 13 bases between the two germline ends. The length of the CDR3 is 14 residues. The data were produced by immunoSEQ multiplex PCR, yet TCRdb's version contains in-frame clones alone and is incomplete. This sample yields over 65,000 clones, of which around 93% are seen a single time; approximately 17% belongs to the top ten. This chain uses TRBV9 with TRBJ2-1; D is possibly TRBD2 (6 bases). Input material: CD8+ T cells sorted from blood. The sequence derives from a human donor in good health. DNA for the CDR3: TGTGCCAGCAGCGTAGCCCGGAGGGTTGGTGAGCAGTTCTTC. This codes for CASSVARRVGEQFF.